This T cell receptor beta chain was sequenced during a study of blood T cells in healthy people across ages. The CDR3 is 13 residues long. Trimming removed 3 bases from V and 6 bases from J; junction bases left unmatched: 3. Germline V gene lookup returns CDR1 DFQATT and CDR2 SNEGSKA (reference sequence). The second PCR ran about 6 to 11 cycles with a sample-barcoded 5' primer and J-beta primers. One entry per CDR3 protein results from TCRdb running MiXCR on the 5' RACE reads. The table includes roughly 730,000 distinct CDR3 sequences, around 50% detected once. The sample comprised blood. The sequence was collected from a man aged 40-55 years in good health. The J gene is TRBJ1-4, the V gene TRBV20-1; 8 positions match TRBD1. Here the CDR3 reads CSASQGAHEKLFF. CDR3 nucleotide sequence: TGCAGTGCTAGCCAGGGGGCGCATGAAAAACTGTTTTTT.